A single sample is the source of the 6 T cell receptor beta chains below, sequenced in a study of response to subunit inactivated influenza vaccine. One entry per CDR3 protein, called by TCRdb with MiXCR from the RT-PCR reads. The sample consists of roughly 760,000 distinct CDR3 sequences, about 20% of them appearing once. Sequenced material: PBMCs from blood, taken more than 4 days after vaccination. The source is a man between 50 and 59 years old who received an inactivated influenza vaccine.

CDR3 in amino acids: CASSLGTRGELFF. As DNA, the CDR3 is TGTGCCAGCAGCCTGGGAACCCGGGGGGAGCTGTTTTTT. V is TRBV7-9 and J is TRBJ2-2; unclear D gene. CDR3 length: 13 residues. The V gene's germline CDR1 is SEHNR and CDR2 FQNEAQ (reference sequence). Deletions cut 5 bases from V and 8 bases from J, with 12 bases between.

CDR3 residues: CASSSDRDSNQPQHF. CDR3 bases: TGTGCCAGCAGCTCAGACAGGGATAGCAATCAGCCCCAGCATTTT. The rearrangement joins TRBV9 to TRBJ1-5, with 7 bases identical to TRBD1. Trimming took 4 bases from V and 0 from J; bases not matched to a gene: 4. CDR3 size: 15 residues. CDR1 is SGDLS, CDR2 YYNGEE, per germline.

The chain recombines TRBV2 with TRBJ2-2, with TRBD2 matching over 12 bases. V shed 6 bases and J 7 bases; nucleotides not matched to a gene: 12. CDR3 length equals 17 residues. Germline V gene data show CDR1 as SNHLY and CDR2 as FYNNEI. In DNA form, the CDR3 reads TGTGCCAGCAGCGGGCGAGGGCCTAGCGGGAGGGACGGGGAGCTGTTTTTT. The encoded protein is CASSGRGPSGRDGELFF. Drawing the rest from reference TRBV2 and TRBJ2-2, the complete variable domain is EPEVTQTPSHQVTQMGQEVILRCVPISNHLYFYWYRQILGQKVEFLVSFYNNEISEKSEIFDDQFSVERPDGSNFTLKIRSTKLEDSAMYFCASSGRGPSGRDGELFFGEGSRLTVL.

A remark on this clonotype: The junction departs from germline at one end; a sequencing error may be responsible. J is TRBJ2-7 and V is TRBV6-1; 8 bases are a match to TRBD1. The germline V gene has CDR1 MNHNS and CDR2 SASEGT. This CDR3 has 15 amino acids. CDR3 residues: CASSRTGILSYEQCF. In DNA form, the CDR3 reads TGTGCCAGCAGTCGGACAGGGATCCTCTCCTACGAGCAGTGCTTC.

In this sample, this clonotype turned up a few times. The chain has TRBV7-9 and TRBJ2-7; TRBD1 matches 8 bases. The CDR3 is 14 residues long. Germline V gene data show CDR1 as SEHNR and CDR2 as FQNEAQ (reference sequence). Losses at the gene ends were 7 bases for V and 5 bases for J; bases not matched to a gene: 10. The CDR3 nucleotides read TGTGCCAGCACTCATTGGGGACAGGAGGACGAGCAGTACTTC. Translated: CASTHWGQEDEQYF.

The J gene is TRBJ1-6, the V gene TRBV18; 9 bases agree with TRBD1. Germline V lookup: CDR1 KGHSH, CDR2 LQKENI. This CDR3 has 15 amino acids. With V trimmed by 6 bases and J by 7 bases, 7 bases remained unmatched. CDR3: CASSWTGALNSPLHF. The CDR3 DNA reads TGTGCCAGCTCGTGGACAGGGGCCTTAAATTCACCCCTCCACTTT. Looking up the rest from reference TRBV18 and TRBJ1-6 gives the full variable domain: NAGVMQNPRHLVRRRGQEARLRCSPMKGHSHVYWYRQLPEEGLKFMVYLQKENIIDESGMPKERFSAEFPKEGPSILRIQQVVRGDSAAYFCASSWTGALNSPLHFGNGTRLTVT.